A single count supports the clone carrying this T cell receptor (beta chain). This sample is drawn from a study of cytomegalovirus exposure and HLA in healthy donors. The PCR contained 60 Vbeta and 13 Jbeta primers. As originally analysed: Approximately 11 million shared chains were among approximately 87 million unique TCR beta chains counted in a later analysis. Produced via immunoSEQ multiplex PCR; TCRdb's table is partial and in-frame only. V and J calls and clone size come straight from that table; D and trimming were deduced from the DNA. The table shows some 220,000 clones, with 70% to 90% occurring only once. Material for sequencing was PBMCs. The clonotype was recovered from a girl under 10 years old in good health and CMV-seronegative.

The CDR3 bases are TGCGCCAGCTGCCTAATAGCGGGGGCGAAAAACGAGCAGTACTTC. Residues: CASCLIAGAKNEQYF. V usage is TRBV5-1 and J usage is TRBJ2-7, with 9 bases lining up with TRBD2. The CDR3 spans 15 residues. Germline lookup yields CDR1 SGHRS and CDR2 YFSETQ. The J segment lost 5 bases and the V segment lost 7 bases, leaving 13 bases of the junction unmatched.